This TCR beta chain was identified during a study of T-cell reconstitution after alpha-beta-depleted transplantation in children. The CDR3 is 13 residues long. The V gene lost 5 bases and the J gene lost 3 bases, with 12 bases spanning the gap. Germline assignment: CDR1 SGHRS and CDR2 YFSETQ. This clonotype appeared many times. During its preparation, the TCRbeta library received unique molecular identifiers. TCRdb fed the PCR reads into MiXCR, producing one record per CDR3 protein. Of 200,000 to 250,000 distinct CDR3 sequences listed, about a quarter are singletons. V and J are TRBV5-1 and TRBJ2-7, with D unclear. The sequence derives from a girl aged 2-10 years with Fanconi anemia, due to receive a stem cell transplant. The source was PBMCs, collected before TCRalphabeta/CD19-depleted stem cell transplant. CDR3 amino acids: CASSRQDHYEQYF. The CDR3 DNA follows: TGCGCCAGCAGTCGTCAGGACCACTACGAGCAGTACTTC.